These T cell receptor beta chains were read from a single sample in a study of response to subunit inactivated influenza vaccine. TCRdb re-analysed the RT-PCR reads in MiXCR, keeping a single row per CDR3 protein. The sample consists of 800,000 to 1,000,000 distinct CDR3 sequences, over 20% of them appearing once. The sequencing here drew on PBMCs from blood, taken roughly 5 days after vaccination. These receptor sequences come from a man aged 45 to 65 who received an inactivated influenza vaccine. The CDR3 runs from the conserved cysteine through the conserved F or W. D genes are given only for firm matches. Some rows have no size entry. The others give once, few or many, or a class for an expanded clone.

J gene: TRBJ2-1; clone size: few; D gene: TRBD2; V gene: TRBV4-2; CDR3 DNA: TGTGCCAGCAGCCAATCCCGGGGGAGGGATGAGCAGTTCTTC; CDR3 protein: CASSQSRGRDEQFF
J gene: TRBJ2-7; clone size: few; D gene: NA; V gene: TRBV7-2; CDR3 DNA: TGTGCCAGCAGCCGAGACTCGGGACGGCCCTACGAGCAGTACTTC; CDR3 protein: CASSRDSGRPYEQYF
J gene: TRBJ2-5; clone size: NA; D gene: NA; V gene: TRBV10-3; CDR3 DNA: TGTGCCATCAGTGATTCGCCTGGGGAGACCCAGTACTTC; CDR3 protein: CAISDSPGETQYF
J gene: TRBJ2-1; clone size: NA; D gene: TRBD2; V gene: TRBV6-5; CDR3 DNA: TGTGCCAGCAGTTACCGTGGTACTAGCGGGAGGTATGAGCAGTTCTTC; CDR3 protein: CASSYRGTSGRYEQFF
J gene: TRBJ2-5; clone size: NA; D gene: NA; V gene: TRBV25-1; CDR3 DNA: TGTGCCAGCAGACCCCGGGGTAGACAAGAGACCCAGTACTTC; CDR3 protein: CASRPRGRQETQYF
J gene: TRBJ1-1; clone size: few; D gene: NA; V gene: TRBV12-3/TRBV12-4; CDR3 DNA: TGTGCCAGCGGATCGCCCGGAATGAACACTGAAGCTTTCTTT; CDR3 protein: CASGSPGMNTEAFF
J gene: TRBJ2-5; clone size: NA; D gene: TRBD1; V gene: TRBV28; CDR3 DNA: TGTGCCAGCGGACGACAGGGGGGGACCCAGTACTTC; CDR3 protein: CASGRQGGTQYF
J gene: TRBJ1-2; clone size: NA; D gene: NA; V gene: TRBV24-1; CDR3 DNA: TGTGCCACCAGTGACAGACGGGACGTCCCGGTTGGCTACACCTTC; CDR3 protein: CATSDRRDVPVGYTF
J gene: TRBJ2-7; clone size: NA; D gene: NA; V gene: TRBV21-1; CDR3 DNA: TGTGCCAGCAGCAAATCTGAGGCAGGGTGCCACGAGCAGTACTTC; CDR3 protein: CASSKSEAGCHEQYF
J gene: TRBJ1-1; clone size: few; D gene: TRBD1; V gene: TRBV5-1; CDR3 DNA: TGCGCCAGCAGCTCCACCGGGACAGGTGGGACTGAAGCTTTCTTT; CDR3 protein: CASSSTGTGGTEAFF